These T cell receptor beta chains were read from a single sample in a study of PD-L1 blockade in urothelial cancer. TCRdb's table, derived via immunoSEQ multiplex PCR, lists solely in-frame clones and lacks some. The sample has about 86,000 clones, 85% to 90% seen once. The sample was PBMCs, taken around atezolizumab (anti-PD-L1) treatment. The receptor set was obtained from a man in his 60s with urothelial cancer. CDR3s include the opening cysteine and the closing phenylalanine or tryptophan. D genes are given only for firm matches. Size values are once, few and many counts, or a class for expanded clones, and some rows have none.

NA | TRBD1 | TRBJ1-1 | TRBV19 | CARDTTGVGGRREAFF | TGTGCCAGAGACACAACAGGGGTGGGGGGACGGCGTGAAGCTTTCTTT
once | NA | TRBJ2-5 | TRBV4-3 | CASSQVVSGIRTQYF | TGCGCCAGCAGCCAAGTGGTGAGCGGCATTAGGACCCAGTACTTC
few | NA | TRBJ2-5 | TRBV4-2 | CASKAIGDRYQETQYF | TGTGCCAGCAAGGCGATCGGGGATCGCTACCAAGAGACCCAGTACTTC
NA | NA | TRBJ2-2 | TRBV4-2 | CASSQGQGPNTGELFF | TGTGCCAGCAGCCAAGGCCAGGGGCCGAACACCGGGGAGCTGTTTTTT
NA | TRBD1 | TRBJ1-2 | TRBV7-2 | CASSDRDIYGYTF | TGTGCCAGCAGCGACAGGGATATCTATGGCTACACCTTC
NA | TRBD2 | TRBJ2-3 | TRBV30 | CAWSSGLASDTQYF | TGTGCCTGGAGTTCAGGACTAGCGTCAGATACGCAGTATTTT
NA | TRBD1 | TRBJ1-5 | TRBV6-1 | CASSAVGTGERPQHF | TGTGCCAGCAGTGCAGTCGGGACAGGGGAGCGGCCCCAGCATTTT
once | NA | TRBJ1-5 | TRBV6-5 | CASSGHQGSQPQHF | TGTGCCAGCAGTGGTCATCAGGGGAGCCAGCCCCAGCATTTT
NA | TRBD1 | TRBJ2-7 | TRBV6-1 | CASSGPDRVRVF | TGTGCCAGCAGTGGCCCGGACAGGGTTCGCGTCTTC
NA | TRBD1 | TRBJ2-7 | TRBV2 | CASRPQGVSSYEQYF | TGTGCCAGCAGGCCCCAGGGGGTCAGCTCCTACGAGCAGTACTTC
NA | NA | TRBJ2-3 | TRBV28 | CASSMEADTQYF | TGTGCCAGCAGTATGGAGGCAGATACGCAGTATTTT
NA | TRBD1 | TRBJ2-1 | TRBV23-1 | CASSLRGRTDRARLSSYNEQFF | TGCGCCAGCAGCCTAAGGGGTCGGACGGACAGGGCGAGACTCAGCTCCTACAATGAGCAGTTCTTC
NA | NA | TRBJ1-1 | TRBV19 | CASSRSSDTEAFF | TGTGCCAGTAGTAGGTCCAGCGACACTGAAGCTTTCTTT
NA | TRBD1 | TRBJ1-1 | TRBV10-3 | CATGTGETEAFF | TGTGCCACAGGGACAGGGGAGACTGAAGCTTTCTTT
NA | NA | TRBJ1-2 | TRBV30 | CAWSYEGAYGYTF | TGTGCCTGGAGTTATGAGGGTGCCTATGGCTACACCTTC